The source of this T cell receptor (beta chain) is a study of blood T cell repertoires in COVID-19. Study-wide context: T cells, B-cell-depleted T cells, or PBMCs provided the cDNA or gDNA that served as material.

Germline V lookup: CDR1 SGHRS, CDR2 YFSETQ. Germline trimming cut 4 bases from V and 2 bases from J; bases unmatched to any gene: 5. CDR3 length: 15 residues. Generated by immunoSEQ multiplex PCR, the TCRdb table keeps only in-frame clones and is missing some. The sample carries 85,000 to 90,000 clones, more than 60% recorded once. The sample consisted of peripheral blood. V usage is TRBV5-1 and J usage is TRBJ1-5; 8 positions match TRBD1. The clonotype was recovered from a man in his 70s with acute or convalescent COVID-19. CDR3 in amino acids: CASSKDRDGNQPQHF. Here the CDR3 DNA reads TGCGCCAGCAGCAAGGACAGGGACGGCAATCAGCCCCAGCATTTT.